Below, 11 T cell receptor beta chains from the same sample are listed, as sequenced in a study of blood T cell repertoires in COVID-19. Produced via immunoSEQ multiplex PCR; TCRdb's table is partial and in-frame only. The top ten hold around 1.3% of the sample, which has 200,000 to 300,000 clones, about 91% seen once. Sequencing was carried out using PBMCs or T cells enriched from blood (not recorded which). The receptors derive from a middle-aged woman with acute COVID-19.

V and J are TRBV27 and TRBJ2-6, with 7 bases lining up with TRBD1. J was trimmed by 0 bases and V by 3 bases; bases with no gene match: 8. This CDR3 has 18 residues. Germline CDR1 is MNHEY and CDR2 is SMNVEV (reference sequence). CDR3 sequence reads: CASSFDYRGFSGANVLTF. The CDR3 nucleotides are TGTGCCAGCAGTTTCGACTACAGGGGATTCTCTGGGGCCAACGTCCTGACTTTC.

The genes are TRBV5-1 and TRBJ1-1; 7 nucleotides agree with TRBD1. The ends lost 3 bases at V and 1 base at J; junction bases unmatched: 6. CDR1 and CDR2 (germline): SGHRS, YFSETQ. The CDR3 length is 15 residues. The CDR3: CASSSGGGPNTEAFF. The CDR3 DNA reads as TGCGCCAGCAGCTCTGGAGGGGGCCCGAACACTGAAGCTTTCTTT.

The CDR3 sequence is CASRPRREAYNEQFF. DNA for the CDR3: TGTGCCAGCAGACCTCGGCGGGAAGCCTACAATGAGCAGTTCTTC. The genes are TRBV2 and TRBJ2-1, with a possible D match to TRBD2 (6 bases). V was clipped by 6 bases and J by 2 bases, with 14 bases between them. Germline CDR1 SNHLY, CDR2 FYNNEI. The CDR3 runs 15 residues.

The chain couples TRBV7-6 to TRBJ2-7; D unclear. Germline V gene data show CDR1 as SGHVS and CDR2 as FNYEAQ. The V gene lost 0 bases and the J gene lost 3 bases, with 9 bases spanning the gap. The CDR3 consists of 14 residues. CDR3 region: CASSLAPRSYEQYV. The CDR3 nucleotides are TGTGCCAGCAGCTTAGCGCCGAGGAGCTACGAGCAGTACGTC.

The CDR3 sequence is CASSSGQGPSGANVLTF. The CDR3 DNA reads as TGTGCCAGTAGCTCAGGACAGGGCCCATCTGGGGCCAACGTCCTGACTTTC. The chain has TRBV19 and TRBJ2-6; 8 bases map to TRBD1. Germline V gene data show CDR1 as LNHDA and CDR2 as SQIVND (reference sequence). This CDR3 is 17 amino acids long. The trim removed 6 bases at V and 1 base at J, leaving 8 bases unmatched.

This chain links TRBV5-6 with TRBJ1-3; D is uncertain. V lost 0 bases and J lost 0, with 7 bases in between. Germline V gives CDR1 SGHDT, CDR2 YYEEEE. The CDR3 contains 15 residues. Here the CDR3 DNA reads TGTGCCAGCAGCTTGGGCTGGAGCTCTGGAAACACCATATATTTT. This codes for CASSLGWSSGNTIYF.

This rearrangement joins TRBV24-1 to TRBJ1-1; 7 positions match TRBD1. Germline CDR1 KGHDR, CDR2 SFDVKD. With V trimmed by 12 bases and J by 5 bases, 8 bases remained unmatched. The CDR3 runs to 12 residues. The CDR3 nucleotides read TGTGCCCCTCGATCGGGACAGACTGAAGCTTTCTTT. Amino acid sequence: CAPRSGQTEAFF.

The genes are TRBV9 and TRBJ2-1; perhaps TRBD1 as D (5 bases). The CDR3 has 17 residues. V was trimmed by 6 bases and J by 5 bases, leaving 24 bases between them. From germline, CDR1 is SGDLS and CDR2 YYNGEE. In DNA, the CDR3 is TGTGCCAGCACCTCAGGGTCAGGCCGCTCGGTGGACAATGAGCAGTTCTTC. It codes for CASTSGSGRSVDNEQFF.

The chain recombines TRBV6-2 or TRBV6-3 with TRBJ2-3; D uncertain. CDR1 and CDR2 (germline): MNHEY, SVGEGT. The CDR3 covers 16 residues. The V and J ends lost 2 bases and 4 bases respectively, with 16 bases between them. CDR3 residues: CASSYTALVFADTQYF. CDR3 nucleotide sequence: TGTGCCAGCAGTTACACAGCATTGGTTTTCGCAGATACGCAGTATTTT.

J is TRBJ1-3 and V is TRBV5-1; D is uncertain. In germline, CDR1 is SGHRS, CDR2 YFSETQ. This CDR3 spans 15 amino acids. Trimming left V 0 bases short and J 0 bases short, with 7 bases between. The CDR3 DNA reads TGCGCCAGCAGCTTGGATCGGGGCTCTGGAAACACCATATATTTT. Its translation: CASSLDRGSGNTIYF.

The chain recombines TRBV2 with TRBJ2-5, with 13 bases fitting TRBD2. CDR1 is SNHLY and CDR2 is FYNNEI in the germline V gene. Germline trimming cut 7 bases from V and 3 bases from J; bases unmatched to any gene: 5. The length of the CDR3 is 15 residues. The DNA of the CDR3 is TGTGCCAGCAACGGACTAGCGGGAGTAGAAGAGACCCAGTACTTC. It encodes CASNGLAGVEETQYF.